These 29 T cell receptor beta chains came from one sample sequenced in a study of beta chain features in type 1 diabetes (dated by TCRdb to 2016 to 2019). Study-wide findings and limitations: A moderate but significant shortening of TCRB CDR3 length was observed in type 1 diabetes patients in all four CD4+ subsets.

Antigens of these TCRs are unknown. The library was built by means of the immunoSEQ multiplex PCR assay. The entire isolated RNA was reverse transcribed using the High Capacity cDNA Reverse Transcription Kit, and thus expressed TCRB transcripts were sequenced. TCRdb carries this immuneACCESS record with in-frame sequences only. Its versions omit some clonotypes, under half of them owing to an unresolved V gene in the studies checked, with the rest unexplained. Counted in this sample were some 350,000 clones; roughly 13% of them appeared once. The ten largest clones capture 0.015% of the sample. The sequenced sample was naive CD4+ T cells from blood. According to the study, the label for this sample's cell subset or site signals: true naive CD4+ T cells. The receptors originated from a woman under 30 with type 1 diabetes.

The V call is TRBV18, the J call TRBJ2-1, with a possible D match to TRBD2 (5 bases). The CDR3 totals 16 residues. Looked up from germline, CDR1 is KGHSH and CDR2 is LQKENI. The V end was cut by 6 bases, the J end by 0 bases, with 15 bases between. The CDR3 nucleotides read TGTGCCAGCTCGCTCGGAGGTCTCCTCTCCTACAATGAGCAGTTCTTC. Its protein product is CASSLGGLLSYNEQFF.

This clone has more than one count but fewer than ten. This CDR3 reads CASSLAGGPNEQFF. The CDR3 nucleotides are TGTGCCAGCAGCTTGGCGGGAGGGCCTAATGAGCAGTTCTTC. The chain employs TRBV7-7 and TRBJ2-1, with 9 bases lining up with TRBD2. Germline loops: CDR1 SSHAT, CDR2 FNYEAQ (reference sequence). The junction had 4 bases not matched to a gene; V was cut back by 3 bases and J by 7 bases. The CDR3 has 14 residues.

V usage is TRBV19 and J usage is TRBJ1-5, with D maybe TRBD1 (5 bases). V lost 5 bases and J lost 4, with 15 bases in between. CDR3 length: 15 residues. Germline V gives CDR1 LNHDA, CDR2 SQIVND (reference sequence). CDR3 nucleotides: TGTGCCAGTAGTGGGGGGAGGCCTTGGAATCAGCCCCAGCATTTT. It translates to CASSGGRPWNQPQHF.

The CDR3 region is CASSFHTSNEQFF. As DNA, the CDR3 is TGTGCCAGCAGTTTCCATACTAGCAATGAGCAGTTCTTC. V is TRBV27 and J is TRBJ2-1; tentative D call: TRBD2 (5 bases). The V end lost 3 bases, the J end lost 6 bases, and 9 bases lay between the germline ends. This CDR3 comprises 13 residues. CDR1 is MNHEY, CDR2 SMNVEV, per germline (reference sequence).

V is TRBV28 and J is TRBJ2-5; D gene unclear. This CDR3 has 13 residues. The ends were cut back, 2 bases at V and 4 bases at J, with 8 bases in the middle. Per the germline V gene, CDR1 is MDHEN and CDR2 is SYDVKM. CDR3 nucleotide sequence: TGTGCCAGCAGTTTAACATGGGCAGAGACCCAGTACTTC. Protein product: CASSLTWAETQYF. Supplemented by reference TRBV28 and TRBJ2-5, the full variable domain reads DVKVTQSSRYLVKRTGEKVFLECVQDMDHENMFWYRQDPGLGLRLIYFSYDVKMKEKGDIPEGYSVSREKKERFSLILESASTNQTSMYLCASSLTWAETQYFGPGTRLLVL.

The chain links TRBV29-1 to TRBJ2-7; 10 bases align to TRBD2. The ends lost 7 bases at V and 4 bases at J; junction bases unmatched: 10. Germline V gene lookup returns CDR1 SQVTM and CDR2 ANQGSEA. CDR3 length equals 14 residues. The CDR3 nucleotides read TGCAGCGGGGCCATAGCGGGAGGACATTACGAGCAGTACTTC. Translation: CSGAIAGGHYEQYF.

This clone was seen a handful of times. The chain combines TRBV10-3 with TRBJ2-6; D possibly corresponds to TRBD1 (5 bases). The germline V gene encodes CDR1 ENHRY and CDR2 SYGVKD. Trimming removed 10 bases from V and 3 bases from J, with 16 bases in between. The CDR3 length is 15 residues. CDR3 amino acids: CATDSARGGANVLTF. The CDR3, as DNA: TGTGCCACCGACAGTGCCCGAGGTGGGGCCAACGTCCTGACTTTC.

This chain connects TRBV30 to TRBJ1-2, with D perhaps TRBD1 (6 bases). Germline CDR1 GTSNPN, CDR2 SVGIG (reference sequence). With 3 bases removed from V and 9 bases from J, the gap between germline ends came to 23 bases. The CDR3 spans 15 residues. CDR3 DNA sequence: TGTGCCTGGAGCGACTCACCGGTGGGGGGGGCAAGCTACACCTTC. Encoded protein: CAWSDSPVGGASYTF. Supplemented by reference TRBV30 and TRBJ1-2, the full variable domain reads SQTIHQWPATLVQPVGSPLSLECTVEGTSNPNLYWYRQAAGRGLQLLFYSVGIGQISSEVPQNLSASRPQDRQFILSSKKLLLSDSGFYLCAWSDSPVGGASYTFGSGTRLTVV.

This clone turned up a few times. V usage is TRBV9 and J usage is TRBJ2-2; TRBD2 agrees at 8 bases. Germline values: CDR1 SGDLS, CDR2 YYNGEE. V gave up 4 bases and J gave up 6 bases; unmatched junction bases: 8. The CDR3 totals 15 residues. In DNA form, the CDR3 reads TGTGCCAGCAGCCCTCTTCGACTAGCGTCCGGGGAGCTGTTTTTT. This codes for CASSPLRLASGELFF.

This clone has just a few counts. This chain joins TRBV2 and TRBJ1-5; TRBD1 might be the D (6 bases). V was cut by 6 bases and J by 1 base, with 13 bases left in between. CDR3 length: 15 amino acids. Germline loops: CDR1 SNHLY, CDR2 FYNNEI. CDR3 amino acids: CASSLGQTSNQPQHF. In DNA, the CDR3 is TGTGCCAGCAGCTTAGGACAGACCAGCAATCAGCCCCAGCATTTT. Using reference TRBV2 and TRBJ1-5 for the parts outside the CDR3, the full variable domain is EPEVTQTPSHQVTQMGQEVILRCVPISNHLYFYWYRQILGQKVEFLVSFYNNEISEKSEIFDDQFSVERPDGSNFTLKIRSTKLEDSAMYFCASSLGQTSNQPQHFGDGTRLSIL.

This clone showed up just a few times. The chain joins TRBV7-9 to TRBJ1-4; 8 nucleotides match TRBD1. After removal of 4 bases from V and 8 bases from J, the junction contained 9 bases not matched to a gene. CDR1 SEHNR and CDR2 FQNEAQ come from the germline V gene (reference sequence). The length of the CDR3 is 15 residues. CDR3 DNA sequence: TGTGCCAGCAGCTCTTACAGGACAGGGTGGGAAAAACTGTTTTTT. Its protein is CASSSYRTGWEKLFF. Together with reference TRBV7-9 and TRBJ1-4, the CDR3 gives the full variable domain: DTGVSQNPRHKITKRGQNVTFRCDPISEHNRLYWYRQTLGQGPEFLTYFQNEAQLEKSRLLSDRFSAERPKGSFSTLEIQRTEQGDSAMYLCASSSYRTGWEKLFFGSGTQLSVL.

The chain has TRBV9 and TRBJ2-5; 12 bases align to TRBD2. Germline V lookup: CDR1 SGDLS, CDR2 YYNGEE. CDR3 length equals 17 residues. With 1 base clipped from V and 2 bases from J, the junction kept 6 bases outside the gene matches. The CDR3 is CASSVSLAGGGQETQYF. CDR3 sequence (DNA): TGTGCCAGCAGCGTATCACTAGCGGGAGGAGGTCAAGAGACCCAGTACTTC.

This clone turned up a few times. This chain connects TRBV7-9 to TRBJ2-3; D is unresolved. V lost 2 bases and J 5 bases, leaving 5 bases between the germline ends. The CDR3 is made up of 12 amino acids. Germline V gene sequence: CDR1 SEHNR, CDR2 FQNEAQ (reference sequence). The CDR3 is CASSLLGDTQYF. In DNA form, the CDR3 reads TGTGCCAGCAGCTTACTCGGAGATACGCAGTATTTT.

The CDR3 coding sequence is TGCGCCAGCAGCTTGATCGGCGCAGCGGGAGAAACGCAGTTCTTC. This translates into CASSLIGAAGETQFF. The V gene is TRBV5-1, the J gene TRBJ2-1, with 8 bases fitting TRBD2. The V segment lost 1 base and the J segment 12 bases; nucleotides outside the gene matches: 12. Germline CDR1 is SGHRS and CDR2 is YFSETQ. This CDR3 is 15 amino acids long.

This clone has only a few counts. The chain joins TRBV18 to TRBJ1-2, with 7 bases fitting TRBD1. Trimming removed 5 bases from V and 3 bases from J; junction bases left unmatched: 9. The CDR3 contains 15 residues. Germline V gene lookup returns CDR1 KGHSH and CDR2 LQKENI. The DNA for the CDR3 is TGTGCCAGCTCATCTACTACCGGGACAGACTATGGCTACACCTTC. This codes for CASSSTTGTDYGYTF.

The chain combines TRBV29-1 with TRBJ2-3, with TRBD2 as a possible D gene (5 bases). Germline CDR1 and CDR2: SQVTM and ANQGSEA. The CDR3 covers 15 residues. V was clipped by 5 bases and J by 2 bases, with 17 bases between them. The CDR3 protein is CSVKAASTPTDTQYF. The CDR3, as DNA: TGCAGCGTTAAGGCTGCTAGCACCCCCACAGATACGCAGTATTTT.

The chain joins TRBV6-5 to TRBJ2-5; D is undetermined. V was clipped by 6 bases and J by 2 bases, with 13 bases between them. The CDR3 sequence is 14 residues long. Per the germline V gene, CDR1 is MNHEY and CDR2 is SVGAGI. CDR3 in DNA: TGTGCCAGCAGCTTCAAAAACGGGCAAGAGACCCAGTACTTC. This encodes CASSFKNGQETQYF.

This clone was seen a few times. The chain uses TRBV28 and TRBJ1-1; 9 bases align to TRBD1. The V gene end was trimmed by 3 bases and the J gene end by 7 bases; junction bases not matched to a gene: 6. The germline gives CDR1 MDHEN, CDR2 SYDVKM. The CDR3 totals 14 residues. The CDR3 bases are TGTGCCAGCAGTTTCTTGGGACAGGGAATTGAAGCTTTCTTT. Its protein is CASSFLGQGIEAFF. Full variable domain (outside the CDR3, taken from reference TRBV28 and TRBJ1-1): DVKVTQSSRYLVKRTGEKVFLECVQDMDHENMFWYRQDPGLGLRLIYFSYDVKMKEKGDIPEGYSVSREKKERFSLILESASTNQTSMYLCASSFLGQGIEAFFGQGTRLTVV.

For this clone: Other DNA sequences in this sample translate to the same CDR3. V and J are TRBV18 and TRBJ1-5; D gene unclear. CDR1 and CDR2 (germline): KGHSH, LQKENI. The CDR3 has 13 residues. V lost 3 bases and J 4 bases, leaving 7 bases between the germline ends. The CDR3 DNA is TGTGCCAGCTCACCTGGGCAGAATCAGCCCCAGCATTTT. It specifies CASSPGQNQPQHF.

The table lists this clone with a few counts. The V and J genes are TRBV7-3 and TRBJ1-4; 8 bases agree with TRBD1. CDR1 is SGHTA, CDR2 FQGTGA, per germline. Losses at the gene ends were 5 bases for V and 3 bases for J; bases not matched to a gene: 5. The CDR3 covers 15 residues. CDR3 bases: TGTGCCAGCAGCCCTCAGGGGGCATCTAATGAAAAACTGTTTTTT. Translation gives CASSPQGASNEKLFF.

J is TRBJ1-5 and V is TRBV27; the D is unclear. Germline lookup yields CDR1 MNHEY and CDR2 SMNVEV (reference sequence). The CDR3 totals 15 residues. Trimming left V 3 bases short and J 2 bases short, with 11 bases between. The CDR3 protein is CASSLGPDGNQPQHF. CDR3 in DNA: TGTGCCAGCAGTTTGGGCCCGGATGGCAATCAGCCCCAGCATTTT.

This clone was seen more than once but under ten times. The rearrangement uses TRBV28 and TRBJ2-4; D possibly corresponds to TRBD2 (6 bases). Per germline, CDR1 MDHEN and CDR2 SYDVKM. V was clipped by 7 bases and J by 6 bases, with 13 bases between them. This CDR3 comprises 13 residues. The CDR3 sequence is CASKPYGGNIQYF. The CDR3 nucleotides read TGTGCCAGCAAGCCCTACGGGGGAAACATTCAGTACTTC.

The chain carries TRBV11-3 and TRBJ2-5, with TRBD2 as a possible D gene (6 bases). The CDR3 covers 13 residues. Trimming removed 3 bases from V and 1 base from J, with 6 bases in between. Germline V gene lookup returns CDR1 SGHNT and CDR2 YENEEA. CDR3 sequence reads: CASSFSGQETQYF. CDR3 DNA sequence: TGTGCCAGCAGCTTTAGCGGCCAAGAGACCCAGTACTTC. The full variable domain, completed using reference TRBV11-3 and TRBJ2-5, is EAGVVQSPRYKIIEKKQPVAFWCNPISGHNTLYWYLQNLGQGPELLIRYENEEAVDDSQLPKDRFSAERLKGVDSTLKIQPAELGDSAVYLCASSFSGQETQYFGPGTRLLVL.

The CDR3 loop reads CASSHRRGLAGTSSYNEQFF. In nucleotides, the CDR3 is TGCGCCAGCAGCCATCGACGGGGACTAGCGGGAACGAGCTCCTACAATGAGCAGTTCTTC. The V and J genes are TRBV4-3 and TRBJ2-1; 13 nucleotides agree with TRBD2. The CDR3 has 20 residues. The germline gives CDR1 LGHNA, CDR2 YSLEER. With V trimmed by 3 bases and J by 0 bases, 11 bases remained unmatched.

This clone has a handful of counts. This sequence joins TRBV15 and TRBJ2-7; 10 positions agree with TRBD2. The CDR3 loop spans 15 amino acids. CDR1 is LNHNV and CDR2 is YYDKDF in the germline V gene (reference sequence). The V segment lost 3 bases and the J segment 2 bases; nucleotides outside the gene matches: 4. The CDR3, as DNA: TGTGCCACCAGCAGGAATAGCGGGGGGCCCTACGAGCAGTACTTC. This codes for CATSRNSGGPYEQYF.

This clone appeared a few times. The J gene is TRBJ1-5, the V gene TRBV6-1; D call uncertain. The CDR3 covers 12 residues. Per germline, CDR1 MNHNS and CDR2 SASEGT. V was pared by 11 bases and J by 3 bases, with 11 bases between. The CDR3 DNA reads as TGTGCCTCCTTGTCGTTCAATCAGCCCCAGCATTTT. Translated: CASLSFNQPQHF.

This clone was counted only a few times. The chain is built from TRBV5-1 and TRBJ2-7; D gene uncertain. Trimming shortened V by 7 bases and J by 5 bases, and 10 bases separated the two germline ends. CDR1 is SGHRS and CDR2 is YFSETQ in the germline V gene. CDR3 size: 11 residues. The CDR3 bases are TGCGCCAGCTCCGAGCTCCACGAGCAGTACTTC. It specifies CASSELHEQYF. Full variable domain (remainder filled in from reference TRBV5-1 and TRBJ2-7): KAGVTQTPRYLIKTRGQQVTLSCSPISGHRSVSWYQQTPGQGLQFLFEYFSETQRNKGNFPGRFSGRQFSNSRSEMNVSTLELGDSALYLCASSELHEQYFGPGTRLTVT.

V is TRBV4-3 and J is TRBJ2-4; 11 nucleotides agree with TRBD1. V was pared by 0 bases and J by 8 bases, with 6 bases of the junction left unmatched. The CDR3 runs 16 residues. Germline V gives CDR1 LGHNA, CDR2 YSLEER. The CDR3 here is CASSQEEGTGGDIQYF. CDR3 in DNA: TGCGCCAGCAGCCAAGAAGAGGGGACAGGGGGAGACATTCAGTACTTC.

For this clone: The sample carries other DNA sequences with the same CDR3. The rearrangement links TRBV5-1 to TRBJ2-5, with TRBD2 as a possible D gene (5 bases). Trimming shortened V by 0 bases and J by 7 bases, and 10 bases separated the two germline ends. The germline V gene encodes CDR1 SGHRS and CDR2 YFSETQ. This CDR3 region has 13 residues. CDR3 sequence: CASSLGQGGTQYF. The CDR3 bases are TGCGCCAGCAGCTTGGGGCAAGGAGGGACCCAGTACTTC.